These T cell receptor beta chains were read from a single sample in a study of shared clonotypes between healthy human individuals. Using immunoSEQ multiplex PCR, the repertoire was profiled, and TCRdb retains in-frame clones only, with some absent. The sample yields roughly 500,000 clones, 90% to 96% seen once. The sample comprised naive CD4+ T cells sorted from blood. The receptors here all came from a woman aged 30 to 39 in good health. CDR3s include the opening cysteine and the closing phenylalanine or tryptophan. Not every row has a clone size; where given, it reads once, few, many or a size class.

CDR3aa: CASSVGRDAGELFF; j_gene: TRBJ2-2; v_gene: TRBV9; abundance: -
CDR3aa: CASKDRQETQYF; j_gene: TRBJ2-5; v_gene: TRBV19; abundance: -
CDR3aa: CASSVIGGKPARDTQYF; j_gene: TRBJ2-3; v_gene: TRBV9; abundance: -
CDR3aa: CASSSGLYEQYF; j_gene: TRBJ2-7; v_gene: TRBV28; abundance: -
CDR3aa: CASSEQYSNQPQHF; j_gene: TRBJ1-5; v_gene: TRBV6-1; abundance: -
CDR3aa: CASSLVTPKSEAFF; j_gene: TRBJ1-1; v_gene: TRBV28; abundance: -
CDR3aa: CASLGGTGEKLFF; j_gene: TRBJ1-4; v_gene: TRBV27; abundance: few
CDR3aa: CASSPSSGGVEQYF; j_gene: TRBJ2-7; v_gene: TRBV9; abundance: -
CDR3aa: CASIVSGSWNEQFF; j_gene: TRBJ2-1; v_gene: TRBV2; abundance: -
CDR3aa: CASSPLSLAGEGGTGELFF; j_gene: TRBJ2-2; v_gene: TRBV18; abundance: -
CDR3aa: CASFREQYF; j_gene: TRBJ2-7; v_gene: TRBV9; abundance: -
CDR3aa: CASAAKLTDTQYF; j_gene: TRBJ2-3; v_gene: TRBV19; abundance: -
CDR3aa: CASSPRGGGKTQYF; j_gene: TRBJ2-5; v_gene: TRBV11-2; abundance: -
CDR3aa: CASSVGTGVIIAYTF; j_gene: TRBJ1-2; v_gene: TRBV10-1; abundance: once
CDR3aa: CASSHNPTSGSTDTQYF; j_gene: TRBJ2-3; v_gene: TRBV9; abundance: few
CDR3aa: CASSLFLQPNQPQHF; j_gene: TRBJ1-5; v_gene: TRBV5-5; abundance: -
CDR3aa: CAIGETGHPGQYGYTF; j_gene: TRBJ1-2; v_gene: TRBV10-3; abundance: -
CDR3aa: CASSQRRPTSGASYEQYF; j_gene: TRBJ2-7; v_gene: TRBV4-2; abundance: -
CDR3aa: CASSWTSGNNEQFF; j_gene: TRBJ2-1; v_gene: TRBV19; abundance: -
CDR3aa: CSGGSFETQYF; j_gene: TRBJ2-5; v_gene: TRBV29-1; abundance: once
CDR3aa: CASLQAFF; j_gene: TRBJ1-1; v_gene: TRBV9; abundance: -
CDR3aa: CASSLGDRGKETQYF; j_gene: TRBJ2-5; v_gene: TRBV5-1; abundance: -
CDR3aa: CASSKVWDRAYEQYF; j_gene: TRBJ2-7; v_gene: TRBV21-1; abundance: -
CDR3aa: CASSVQQGVRGNTIYF; j_gene: TRBJ1-3; v_gene: TRBV9; abundance: once
CDR3aa: CASSKDRGRGFRNQPQHF; j_gene: TRBJ1-5; v_gene: TRBV4-2; abundance: -
CDR3aa: CASSLSGREQYF; j_gene: TRBJ2-7; v_gene: TRBV5-1; abundance: -